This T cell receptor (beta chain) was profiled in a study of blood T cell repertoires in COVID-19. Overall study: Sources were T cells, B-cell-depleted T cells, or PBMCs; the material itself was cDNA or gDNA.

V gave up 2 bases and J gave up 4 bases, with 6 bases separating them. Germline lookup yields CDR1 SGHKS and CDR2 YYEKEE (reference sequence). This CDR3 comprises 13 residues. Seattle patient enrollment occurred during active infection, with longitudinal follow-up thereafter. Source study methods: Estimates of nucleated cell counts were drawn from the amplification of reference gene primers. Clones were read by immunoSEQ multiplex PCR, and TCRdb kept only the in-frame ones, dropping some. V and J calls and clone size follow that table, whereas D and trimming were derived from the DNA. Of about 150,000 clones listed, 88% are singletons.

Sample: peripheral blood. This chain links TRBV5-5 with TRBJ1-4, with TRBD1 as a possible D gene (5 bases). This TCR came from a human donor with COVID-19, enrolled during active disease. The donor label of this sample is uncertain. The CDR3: CASSFQGNEKLFF. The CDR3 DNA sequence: TGTGCCAGCAGCTTTCAGGGTAATGAAAAACTGTTTTTT.